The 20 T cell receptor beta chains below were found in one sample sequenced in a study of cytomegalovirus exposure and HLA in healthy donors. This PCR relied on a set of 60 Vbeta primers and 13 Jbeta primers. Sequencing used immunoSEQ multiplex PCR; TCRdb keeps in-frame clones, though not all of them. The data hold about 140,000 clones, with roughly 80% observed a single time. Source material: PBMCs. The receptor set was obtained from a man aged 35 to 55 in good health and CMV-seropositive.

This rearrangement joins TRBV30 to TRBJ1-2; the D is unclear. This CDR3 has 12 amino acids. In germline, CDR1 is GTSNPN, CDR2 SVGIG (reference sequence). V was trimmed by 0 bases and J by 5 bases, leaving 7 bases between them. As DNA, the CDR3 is TGTGCCTGGAGTGTACACAGTTATGGCTACACCTTC. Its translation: CAWSVHSYGYTF. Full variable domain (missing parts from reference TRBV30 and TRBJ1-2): SQTIHQWPATLVQPVGSPLSLECTVEGTSNPNLYWYRQAAGRGLQLLFYSVGIGQISSEVPQNLSASRPQDRQFILSSKKLLLSDSGFYLCAWSVHSYGYTFGSGTRLTVV.

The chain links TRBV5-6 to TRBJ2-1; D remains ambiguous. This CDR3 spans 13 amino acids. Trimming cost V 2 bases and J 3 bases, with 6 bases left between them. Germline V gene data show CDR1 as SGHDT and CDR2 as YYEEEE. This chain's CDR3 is CASSLRGYNEQFF. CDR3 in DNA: TGTGCCAGCAGCTTACGAGGCTACAATGAGCAGTTCTTC.

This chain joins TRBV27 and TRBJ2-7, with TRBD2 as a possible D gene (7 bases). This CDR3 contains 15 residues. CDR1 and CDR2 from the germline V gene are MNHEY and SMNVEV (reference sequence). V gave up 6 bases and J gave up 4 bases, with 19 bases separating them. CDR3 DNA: TGTGCCAGCAGCCCGGGGGCTAGCGGAGGATACGAGCAGTACTTC. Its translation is CASSPGASGGYEQYF.

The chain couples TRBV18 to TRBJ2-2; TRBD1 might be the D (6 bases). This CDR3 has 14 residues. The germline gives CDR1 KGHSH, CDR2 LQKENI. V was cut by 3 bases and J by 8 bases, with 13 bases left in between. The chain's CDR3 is CASSPGTGLGELFF. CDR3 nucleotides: TGTGCCAGCTCACCTGGAACAGGGTTGGGGGAGCTGTTTTTT.

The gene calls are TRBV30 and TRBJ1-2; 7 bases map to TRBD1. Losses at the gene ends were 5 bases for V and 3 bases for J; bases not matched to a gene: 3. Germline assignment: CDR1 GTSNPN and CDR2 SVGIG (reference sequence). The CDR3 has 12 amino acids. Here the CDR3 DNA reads TGTGCCTGGGGGGACAGACACTATGGCTACACCTTC. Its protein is CAWGDRHYGYTF.

The CDR3 protein is CASSSSPGYTYNEQFF. CDR3 DNA: TGTGCCAGCAGCTCATCGCCAGGGTACACCTACAATGAGCAGTTCTTC. The chain links TRBV7-2 to TRBJ2-1; weak D call: TRBD1 (5 bases). Trimming took 4 bases from V and 2 from J, leaving 15 bases between them. This CDR3 has 16 residues. Per germline, CDR1 SGHTA and CDR2 FQGNSA.

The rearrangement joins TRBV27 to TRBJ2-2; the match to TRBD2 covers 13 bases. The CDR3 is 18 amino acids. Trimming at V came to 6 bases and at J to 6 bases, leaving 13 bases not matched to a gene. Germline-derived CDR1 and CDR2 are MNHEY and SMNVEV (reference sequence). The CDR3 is CASRRLAGGSSDSGELFF. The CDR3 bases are TGTGCCAGCAGGCGACTAGCGGGGGGTTCCTCAGACTCCGGGGAGCTGTTTTTT.

CDR3 sequence (DNA): TGTGCCAGCAGCCAAGAGACGGGAGTGTTTTACAATGAGCAGTTCTTC. It specifies CASSQETGVFYNEQFF. The chain combines TRBV14 with TRBJ2-1, with a weak D call TRBD2 (6 bases). V was shortened by 0 bases and J by 4 bases, with 13 bases between the two germline ends. Germline assignment: CDR1 SGHDN and CDR2 FVKESK. The CDR3 has 16 amino acids.

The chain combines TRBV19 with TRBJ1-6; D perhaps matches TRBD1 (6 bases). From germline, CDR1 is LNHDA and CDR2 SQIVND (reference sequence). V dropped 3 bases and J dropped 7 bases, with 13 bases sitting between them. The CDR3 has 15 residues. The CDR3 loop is CASSIPDRLNSPLHF. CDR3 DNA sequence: TGTGCCAGTAGTATTCCTGACAGGTTGAATTCACCCCTCCACTTT.

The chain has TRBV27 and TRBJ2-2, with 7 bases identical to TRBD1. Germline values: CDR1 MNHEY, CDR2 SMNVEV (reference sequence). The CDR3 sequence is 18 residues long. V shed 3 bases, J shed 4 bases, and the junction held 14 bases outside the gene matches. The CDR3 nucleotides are TGTGCCAGCAGTTTTCACAGGGGAGTCGCCGGAGCCACCGGGGAGCTGTTTTTT. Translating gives CASSFHRGVAGATGELFF.

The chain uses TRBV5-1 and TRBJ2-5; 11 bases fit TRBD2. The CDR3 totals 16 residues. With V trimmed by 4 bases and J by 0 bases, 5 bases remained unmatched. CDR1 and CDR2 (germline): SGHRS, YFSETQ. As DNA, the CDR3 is TGCGCCAGCAGCCCGACTAGCGGGGCGTACCAAGAGACCCAGTACTTC. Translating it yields CASSPTSGAYQETQYF.

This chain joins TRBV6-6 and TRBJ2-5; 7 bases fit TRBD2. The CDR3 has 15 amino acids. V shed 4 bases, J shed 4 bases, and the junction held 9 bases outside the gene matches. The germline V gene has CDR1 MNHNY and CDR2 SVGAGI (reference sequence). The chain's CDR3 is CASSSPGGIRETQYF. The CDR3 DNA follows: TGTGCCAGCAGTTCCCCGGGGGGAATCAGAGAGACCCAGTACTTC.

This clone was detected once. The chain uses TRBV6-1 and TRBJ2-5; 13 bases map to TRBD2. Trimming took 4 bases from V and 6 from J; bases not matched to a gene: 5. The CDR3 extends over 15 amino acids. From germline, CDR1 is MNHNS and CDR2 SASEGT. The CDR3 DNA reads TGTGCCAGCAGTGCACTAGCGGGGGGGCCGCAGACCCAGTACTTC. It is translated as CASSALAGGPQTQYF.

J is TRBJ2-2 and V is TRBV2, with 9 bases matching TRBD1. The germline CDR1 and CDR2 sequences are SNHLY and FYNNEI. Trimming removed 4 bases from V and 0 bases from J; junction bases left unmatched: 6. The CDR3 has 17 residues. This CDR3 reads CASSGPRDRANTGELFF. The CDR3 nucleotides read TGTGCCAGCAGTGGACCCCGGGACAGGGCGAACACCGGGGAGCTGTTTTTT.

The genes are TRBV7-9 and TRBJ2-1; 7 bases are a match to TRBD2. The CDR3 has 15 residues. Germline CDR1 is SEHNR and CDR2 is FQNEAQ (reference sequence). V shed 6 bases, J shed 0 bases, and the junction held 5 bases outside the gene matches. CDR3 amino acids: CASRWGGSSYNEQFF. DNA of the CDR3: TGTGCCAGCAGGTGGGGCGGGAGCTCCTACAATGAGCAGTTCTTC.

The CDR3 bases are TGTGCCAGCAGCCAAGTGTTTGGGGGGAGTAGCAACTACGAGCAGTACTTC. Protein sequence: CASSQVFGGSSNYEQYF. This sequence joins TRBV4-2 and TRBJ2-7; perhaps TRBD2 as D (6 bases). The germline V gene encodes CDR1 LGHNA and CDR2 YNFKEQ. V lost 1 base to trimming and J lost 3 bases, with 19 bases between them. The CDR3 covers 17 residues.

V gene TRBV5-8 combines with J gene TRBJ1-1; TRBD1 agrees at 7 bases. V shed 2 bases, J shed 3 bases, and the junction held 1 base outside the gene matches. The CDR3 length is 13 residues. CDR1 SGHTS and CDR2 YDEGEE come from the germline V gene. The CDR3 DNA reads TGTGCCAGCAGCTTTCAGGGGGACACTGAAGCTTTCTTT. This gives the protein CASSFQGDTEAFF.

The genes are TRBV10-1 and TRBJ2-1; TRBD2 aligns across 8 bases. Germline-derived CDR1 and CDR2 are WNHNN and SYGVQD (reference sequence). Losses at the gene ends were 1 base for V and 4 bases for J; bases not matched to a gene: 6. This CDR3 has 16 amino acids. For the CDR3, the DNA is TGCGCCAGCAGTGAGTTTACTAGCGGTGCATACAATGAGCAGTTCTTC. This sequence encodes CASSEFTSGAYNEQFF.

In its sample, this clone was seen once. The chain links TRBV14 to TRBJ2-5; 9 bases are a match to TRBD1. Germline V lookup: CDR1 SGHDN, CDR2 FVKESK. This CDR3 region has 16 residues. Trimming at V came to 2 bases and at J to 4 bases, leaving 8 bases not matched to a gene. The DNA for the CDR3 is TGTGCCAGCAGCCAACTCCCCGGGACAGGGAGAGAGACCCAGTACTTC. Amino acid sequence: CASSQLPGTGRETQYF.

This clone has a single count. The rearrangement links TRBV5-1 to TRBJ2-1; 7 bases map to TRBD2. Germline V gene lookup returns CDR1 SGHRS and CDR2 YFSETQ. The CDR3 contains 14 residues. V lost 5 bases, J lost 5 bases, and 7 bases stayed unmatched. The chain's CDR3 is CASRGTTLNNEQFF. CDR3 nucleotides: TGCGCCAGCAGGGGGACTACCCTCAACAATGAGCAGTTCTTC.